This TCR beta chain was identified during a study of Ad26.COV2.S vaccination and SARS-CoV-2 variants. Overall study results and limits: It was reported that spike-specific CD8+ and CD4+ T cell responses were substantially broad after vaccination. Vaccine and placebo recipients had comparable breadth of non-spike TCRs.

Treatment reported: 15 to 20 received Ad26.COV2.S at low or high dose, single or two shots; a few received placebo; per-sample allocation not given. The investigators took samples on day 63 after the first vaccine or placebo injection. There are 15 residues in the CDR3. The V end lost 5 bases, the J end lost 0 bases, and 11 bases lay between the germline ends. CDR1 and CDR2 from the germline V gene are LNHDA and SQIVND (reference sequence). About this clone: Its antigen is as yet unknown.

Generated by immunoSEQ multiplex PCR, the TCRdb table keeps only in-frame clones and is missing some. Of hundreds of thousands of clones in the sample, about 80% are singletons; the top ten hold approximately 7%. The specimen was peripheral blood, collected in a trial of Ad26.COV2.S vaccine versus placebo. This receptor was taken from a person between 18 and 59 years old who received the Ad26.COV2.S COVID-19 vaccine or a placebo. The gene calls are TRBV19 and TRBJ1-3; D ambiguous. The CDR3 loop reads CASSFGTLSGNTIYF. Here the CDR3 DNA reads TGTGCCAGTAGTTTTGGAACGCTCTCTGGAAACACCATATATTTT.